These 17 T cell receptor beta chains were sequenced from one sample in a study of blood T cell repertoires in COVID-19. Some clones are missing from TCRdb's copy, which holds only in-frame ones; the method was immunoSEQ multiplex PCR. The sample shows about 150,000 clones, around nine tenths of them seen only once. What was sequenced was peripheral blood. These receptor sequences come from a man between 60 and 70 years old with COVID-19, enrolled during active disease.

Only a few counts were recorded for this clone. This chain joins TRBV27 and TRBJ2-7, with a possible D match to TRBD2 (6 bases). CDR3 length: 15 amino acids. Germline CDR1 and CDR2: MNHEY and SMNVEV (reference sequence). Deletions cut 6 bases from V and 4 bases from J, with 19 bases between. CDR3 loop: CASRETRRPSYEQYF. The DNA for the CDR3 is TGTGCCAGCAGGGAGACTAGGCGGCCCTCTTACGAGCAGTACTTC.

This clone was detected a few times. The chain links TRBV4-1 to TRBJ1-3, with D tentatively TRBD1 (6 bases). V shed 2 bases and J shed 3 bases, with 17 bases lying between them. The germline gives CDR1 MGHRA, CDR2 YSYEKL. The CDR3 contains 17 residues. The CDR3 sequence is CASSQPSDRLVGNTIYF. The CDR3 region has the DNA TGCGCCAGCAGCCAACCTTCCGACAGGTTGGTTGGAAACACCATATATTTT.

This chain uses TRBV24-1 with TRBJ1-6; 8 nucleotides match TRBD1. Germline lookup yields CDR1 KGHDR and CDR2 SFDVKD. The CDR3 is 17 residues long. The trim removed 10 bases at V and 7 bases at J, leaving 17 bases unmatched. CDR3 sequence reads: CATAPGTGLPGNSPLHF. The CDR3 coding sequence is TGTGCCACGGCGCCCGGGACAGGCCTCCCCGGGAATTCACCCCTCCACTTT.

V is TRBV28 and J is TRBJ2-7; D might be TRBD1 (6 bases). Trimming removed 6 bases from V and 0 bases from J, with 12 bases in between. The length of the CDR3 is 14 residues. Germline lookup yields CDR1 MDHEN and CDR2 SYDVKM. CDR3 amino acids: CASSNRDNSYEQYF. In nucleotides, the CDR3 is TGTGCCAGCAGCAACCGGGACAACTCCTACGAGCAGTACTTC.

This chain links TRBV15 with TRBJ2-5; D perhaps matches TRBD1 (6 bases). Trimming stripped 0 bases from V and 1 base from J, with 9 bases between. Germline CDR1 reads LNHNV; CDR2 reads YYDKDF (reference sequence). The CDR3 spans 15 residues. CDR3 in DNA: TGTGCCACCAGCAGAGAGCAGGGGTTCCAAGAGACCCAGTACTTC. Amino acid sequence: CATSREQGFQETQYF.

This clone was seen a handful of times. This chain uses TRBV2 with TRBJ1-5; no reliable D call. Germline V gene sequence: CDR1 SNHLY, CDR2 FYNNEI. The CDR3 has 13 amino acids. V shed 7 bases and J shed 0 bases, with 7 bases lying between them. The CDR3 DNA sequence: TGTGCCAGCACCATCAATAGCAATCAGCCCCAGCATTTT. As protein: CASTINSNQPQHF.

About this clone: The same CDR3 is also encoded by other DNA sequences in this sample. The CDR3, as DNA: TGTGCCACCAGCAGAGACAGGGTATACAATGAGCAGTTCTTC. This encodes CATSRDRVYNEQFF. The rearrangement joins TRBV15 to TRBJ2-1; D may be TRBD1 (5 bases). The germline V and J ends were trimmed by 0 bases and 4 bases, with 7 bases remaining between them. There are 14 residues in the CDR3. Per the germline V gene, CDR1 is LNHNV and CDR2 is YYDKDF (reference sequence).

This clone turned up a few times. J is TRBJ1-1 and V is TRBV4-2; TRBD1 is a possible D gene (5 bases). The CDR3 is made up of 16 amino acids. Germline V gives CDR1 LGHNA, CDR2 YNFKEQ. Trimming pared 2 bases from V and 0 bases from J, leaving 13 bases between. CDR3 in DNA: TGTGCCAGCAGCCAACCAGAGACAGACATGAACACTGAAGCTTTCTTT. This sequence encodes CASSQPETDMNTEAFF.

The chain couples TRBV6-5 to TRBJ2-2; 10 bases map to TRBD1. After removal of 6 bases from V and 7 bases from J, the junction contained 5 bases not matched to a gene. From germline, CDR1 is MNHEY and CDR2 SVGAGI. This CDR3 has 14 amino acids. The CDR3 DNA follows: TGTGCCAGCAGACCGGGACAGGGGTTCGGGGAGCTGTTTTTT. Residues: CASRPGQGFGELFF.

This clone was picked up one time. The CDR3 DNA reads as TGTGCCAGCAGCGTGACAGGGGTCGAGACCCAGTACTTC. This codes for CASSVTGVETQYF. The chain uses TRBV9 and TRBJ2-5; TRBD1 agrees at 8 bases. Looked up from germline, CDR1 is SGDLS and CDR2 is YYNGEE. There are 13 residues in the CDR3. V dropped 2 bases and J dropped 5; count of bases not matched to a gene: 2.

The CDR3 is CASSYRQGASSPLHF. The CDR3 region has the DNA TGTGCCAGCAGTTACCGACAGGGGGCTAGCTCACCCCTCCACTTT. The V gene is TRBV6-2 or TRBV6-3, the J gene TRBJ1-6, with 10 bases aligning to TRBD1. The trim removed 2 bases at V and 10 bases at J, leaving 5 bases unmatched. CDR3 length: 15 amino acids. The germline V gene encodes CDR1 MNHEY and CDR2 SVGEGT.

The rearrangement joins TRBV4-3 to TRBJ1-5, with TRBD1 identical over 7 bases. There are 13 residues in the CDR3. Trimming at V came to 3 bases and at J to 7 bases, leaving 3 bases not matched to a gene. Per the germline V gene, CDR1 is LGHNA and CDR2 is YSLEER. The CDR3 region is CASSQGRGQPQHF. The CDR3 DNA sequence: TGCGCCAGCAGCCAGGGCAGGGGGCAGCCCCAGCATTTT.

The rearrangement joins TRBV28 to TRBJ1-5; 9 nucleotides line up with TRBD1. V was pared by 1 base and J by 7 bases, with 5 bases of the junction left unmatched. CDR1 is MDHEN, CDR2 SYDVKM, per germline. CDR3 length: 15 amino acids. The DNA of the CDR3 is TGTGCCAGCAGTTTATTGGGACAGGGAGGGCAGCCCCAGCATTTT. Encoded protein: CASSLLGQGGQPQHF.

J is TRBJ2-7 and V is TRBV24-1; maybe TRBD1 (6 bases). The CDR3 runs 15 residues. V was trimmed by 3 bases and J by 4 bases, leaving 15 bases between them. CDR1 and CDR2 (germline): KGHDR, SFDVKD. CDR3 nucleotides: TGTGCCACCAGTGATCCAGGGGAAGGGGGATACGAGCAGTACTTC. Residues: CATSDPGEGGYEQYF.

The table lists this clone with a few counts. The chain uses TRBV7-2 and TRBJ2-5; 11 bases are shared with TRBD1. J gave up 5 bases and V 6 bases, and 2 bases lay outside the gene matches. This CDR3 is built from 13 residues. CDR1 is SGHTA and CDR2 is FQGNSA in the germline V gene. In DNA, the CDR3 is TGTGCCAGCAGACGGGACAGGGGGGAGACCCAGTACTTC. Protein sequence: CASRRDRGETQYF.

The genes are TRBV7-2 and TRBJ2-7; 9 bases map to TRBD2. This CDR3 is built from 15 residues. The J segment lost 0 bases and the V segment lost 1 base, leaving 1 base of the junction unmatched. From germline, CDR1 is SGHTA and CDR2 FQGNSA. The CDR3 DNA reads as TGTGCCAGCAGCTTAGAAGCGGGAGGCTCCTACGAGCAGTACTTC. Its protein product is CASSLEAGGSYEQYF.

This clone appeared once. The J gene is TRBJ1-5, the V gene TRBV19; maybe TRBD1 (6 bases). Trimming stripped 5 bases from V and 3 bases from J, with 11 bases between. The CDR3 extends over 14 amino acids. The germline gives CDR1 LNHDA, CDR2 SQIVND (reference sequence). The CDR3 sequence: CASSFGQLNQPQHF. The CDR3 region has the DNA TGTGCCAGTAGTTTCGGACAGCTCAATCAGCCCCAGCATTTT.